This T cell receptor beta chain was captured in a study of cytomegalovirus exposure and HLA in healthy donors. Study background: Earlier results showed approximately 120 million unique TCR beta sequences derived from roughly 200 million T cells.

Study results and caveats: There were a few CMV-associated chains whose specificity for CMV antigens was confirmed in vitro. A link between a missense DCLRE1C variant and TCR beta V- and J-gene trimming emerged from a later analysis.

With respect to this clone: Its antigen is not known.

The primer mix had 60 Vbeta and 13 Jbeta primers. Assay used: immunoSEQ multiplex PCR; TCRdb lists only in-frame clones, some missing. The specimen's table records approximately 72,000 clones. There are 12 residues in the CDR3. In germline, CDR1 is SGHVS, CDR2 FNYEAQ. Deletions cut 5 bases from V and 7 bases from J, with 11 bases between. The TCR comes from a woman in her forties in good health and CMV-seropositive. The chain carries TRBV7-6 and TRBJ1-2; no firm D call. The sample was PBMCs. The CDR3 region has the DNA TGTGCCAGCAGCATAGAAGGGAGTGGCTACACCTTC. This codes for CASSIEGSGYTF.